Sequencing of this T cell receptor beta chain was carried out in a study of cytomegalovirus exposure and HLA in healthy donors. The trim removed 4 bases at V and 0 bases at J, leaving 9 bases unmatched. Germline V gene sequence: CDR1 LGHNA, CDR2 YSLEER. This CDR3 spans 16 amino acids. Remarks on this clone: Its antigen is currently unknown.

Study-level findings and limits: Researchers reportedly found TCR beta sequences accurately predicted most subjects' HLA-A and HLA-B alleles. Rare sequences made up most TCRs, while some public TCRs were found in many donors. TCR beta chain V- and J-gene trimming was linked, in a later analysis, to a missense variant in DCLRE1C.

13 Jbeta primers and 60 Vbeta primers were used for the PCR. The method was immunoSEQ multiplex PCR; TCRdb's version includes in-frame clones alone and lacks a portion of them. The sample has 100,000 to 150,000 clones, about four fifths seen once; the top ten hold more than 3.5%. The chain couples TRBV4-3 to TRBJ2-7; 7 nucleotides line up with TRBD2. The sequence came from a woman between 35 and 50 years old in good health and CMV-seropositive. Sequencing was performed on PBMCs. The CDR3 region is CASSRQRDQSSYEQYF. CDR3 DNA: TGCGCCAGCAGCCGTCAGCGGGACCAAAGCTCCTACGAGCAGTACTTC.